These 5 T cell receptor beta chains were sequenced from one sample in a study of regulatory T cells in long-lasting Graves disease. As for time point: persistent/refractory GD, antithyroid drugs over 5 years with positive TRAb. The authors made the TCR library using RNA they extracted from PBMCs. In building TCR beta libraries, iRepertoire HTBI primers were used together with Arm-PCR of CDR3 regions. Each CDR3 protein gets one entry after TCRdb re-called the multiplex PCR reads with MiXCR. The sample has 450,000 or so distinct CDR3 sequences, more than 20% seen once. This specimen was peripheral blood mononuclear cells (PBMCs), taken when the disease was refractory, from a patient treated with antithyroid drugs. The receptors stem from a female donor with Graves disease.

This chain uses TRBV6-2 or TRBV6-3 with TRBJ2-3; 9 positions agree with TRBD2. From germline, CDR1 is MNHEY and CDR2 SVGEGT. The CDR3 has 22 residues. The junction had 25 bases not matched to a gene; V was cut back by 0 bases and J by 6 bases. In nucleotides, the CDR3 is TGTGCCAGCAGTTACTCTACCATTCAGGGAGCGGGAGGCCCAGTCTCCCCGGATACGCAGTATTTT. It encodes CASSYSTIQGAGGPVSPDTQYF.

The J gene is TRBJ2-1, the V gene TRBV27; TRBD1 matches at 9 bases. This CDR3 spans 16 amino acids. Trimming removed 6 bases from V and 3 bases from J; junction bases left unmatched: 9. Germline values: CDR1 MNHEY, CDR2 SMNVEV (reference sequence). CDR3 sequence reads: CASRVPGTGNYNEQFF. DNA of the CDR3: TGTGCCAGCAGGGTTCCCGGGACAGGGAACTACAATGAGCAGTTCTTC.

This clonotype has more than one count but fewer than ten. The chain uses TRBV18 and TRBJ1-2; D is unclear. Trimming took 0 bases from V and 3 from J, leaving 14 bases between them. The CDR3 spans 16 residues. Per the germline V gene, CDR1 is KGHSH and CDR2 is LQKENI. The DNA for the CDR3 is TGTGCCAGCTCACCACCTTTCCAAGGGTGGGACTATGGCTACACCTTC. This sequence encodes CASSPPFQGWDYGYTF.

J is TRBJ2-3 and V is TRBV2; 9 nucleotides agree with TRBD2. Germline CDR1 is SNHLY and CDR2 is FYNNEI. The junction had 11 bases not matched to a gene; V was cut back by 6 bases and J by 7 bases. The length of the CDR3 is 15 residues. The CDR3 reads CASRALWTSDHTQYF. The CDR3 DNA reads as TGTGCCAGCAGGGCACTATGGACTAGCGATCATACGCAGTATTTT.

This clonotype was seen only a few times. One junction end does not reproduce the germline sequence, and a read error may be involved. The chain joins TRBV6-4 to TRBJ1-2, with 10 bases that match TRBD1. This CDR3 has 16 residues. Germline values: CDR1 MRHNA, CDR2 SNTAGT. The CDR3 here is CASSYLRQGAFYGNTF. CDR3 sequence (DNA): TGTGCCAGCAGTTACCTGCGACAGGGGGCGTTCTATGGCAACACCTTC.